This TCR beta chain was observed in a study of blood T cell repertoires in COVID-19. In the study overall: Acute and convalescent COVID-19 specimens originated in the United States, Italy and Spain.

The germline gives CDR1 SGHVS, CDR2 FNYEAQ. The CDR3 sequence is 14 residues long. Between the trimmed V and J ends, which lost 5 bases and 6 bases, there was a span of 14 bases. Original processing notes: Scientists estimated how many nucleated cells there were by amplifying reference gene primers. TCRdb keeps only in-frame clones here, not all; method: immunoSEQ multiplex PCR. V, J and clone size are taken as reported in that table, and D and trimming were inferred from the DNA itself. The sample lists 55,000 to 75,000 clones, about 86% occurring once. V gene TRBV7-6 combines with J gene TRBJ1-3, with D possibly TRBD1 on 5 matching bases. What was sequenced was peripheral blood. This receptor was identified in a man aged 80 or over with COVID-19, enrolled during active disease. The DNA of the CDR3 is TGTGCCAGCAGCCCTCTGGTAGGGGAAAACACCATATATTTT. It codes for CASSPLVGENTIYF. The full variable domain, in which reference TRBV7-6 and TRBJ1-3 provide the parts outside the CDR3, is GAGVSQSPRYKVTKRGQDVALRCDPISGHVSLYWYRQALGQGPEFLTYFNYEAQQDKSGLPNDRFSAERPEGSISTLTIQRTEQRDSAMYRCASSPLVGENTIYFGEGSWLTVV.